This TCR beta chain comes out of a study of cytomegalovirus exposure and HLA in healthy donors. In the study overall: The 90 to 150 validation repertoires used a platform that matched the one used for the 600 to 750 first-cohort repertoires, as a later analysis reported.

Note on this clone: The antigen is not known.

The CDR3 is made up of 15 amino acids. CDR1 is SEHNR, CDR2 FQNEAQ, per germline (reference sequence). Trimming stripped 5 bases from V and 8 bases from J, with 18 bases between. Assay: immunoSEQ multiplex PCR; the TCRdb copy retains only in-frame clones and omits some. Altogether hundreds of thousands of clones are present, about 92% being singletons, with the ten largest covering approximately 3%. Study observations and caveats: In the roughly 120 validation repertoires, just under 95% of cluster scores exceeded 0, per a later analysis.

Sequenced material: PBMCs. V is TRBV7-9 and J is TRBJ1-4; no clear D. The receptor's source is a woman aged 25 to 39 in good health and CMV-seronegative. The CDR3 coding sequence is TGTGCCAGCAGCCGTATTAGTGTAACCTTAGAAAAACTGTTTTTT. Translated: CASSRISVTLEKLFF.